The clone carrying this T cell receptor beta chain showed up just once. Its specificity is unknown. The CDR3 has 17 residues. CDR1 SGHRS and CDR2 YFSETQ come from the germline V gene. The ends lost 3 bases at V and 7 bases at J; junction bases unmatched: 12. These data originate in a study of cytomegalovirus exposure and HLA in healthy donors. General study results and limits: Later work associated 16,951 TCR beta sequences with HLA alleles at 0.05 false discovery rate.

60 Vbeta and 13 Jbeta primers were used in PCR. Clones were read by immunoSEQ multiplex PCR, and TCRdb kept only the in-frame ones, dropping some. The sample holds more than 90,000 clones, under 85% seen once. Input material: PBMCs. The clonotype originates from a woman aged 40 to 49 in good health and CMV-seronegative. This chain connects TRBV5-1 to TRBJ1-4, with 10 bases that match TRBD1. CDR3 in amino acids: CASSSGPGTGDGEKLFF. As DNA, the CDR3 is TGCGCCAGCAGCTCAGGTCCCGGGACAGGGGACGGTGAAAAACTGTTTTTT.